A selection of T cell receptor beta chains follows, all from one sample in a study of T cell responses to AZD1222 COVID-19 vaccine. Some clones are missing from TCRdb's copy, which holds only in-frame ones; the method was immunoSEQ multiplex PCR. The sample records over 120,000 clones, approximately 83% being singletons. Here the sequenced sample was peripheral blood, taken on day 0 of AZD1222 vaccination. The receptor source for this set is an adult in good health. Both conserved end residues are part of each CDR3. D genes are given only for firm matches.

v_gene: TRBV15
d_gene: NA
CDR3aa: CATSRDRADYGYTF

v_gene: TRBV11-2
d_gene: TRBD2
CDR3aa: CASSPAAGDHGELFF

v_gene: TRBV5-5
d_gene: NA
CDR3aa: CASSLDRTTNTGELFF

v_gene: TRBV9
d_gene: NA
CDR3aa: CASSAQMGGDGYTF

v_gene: TRBV24-1
d_gene: NA
CDR3aa: CAPRETQYF

v_gene: TRBV7-9
d_gene: NA
CDR3aa: CASSQSVVGPQHF

v_gene: TRBV6-1
d_gene: NA
CDR3aa: CASSELVDQPQHF

v_gene: TRBV29-1
d_gene: NA
CDR3aa: CSVARDTYGYTF

v_gene: TRBV29-1
d_gene: NA
CDR3aa: CSVAGGDKEQETQYF

v_gene: TRBV19
d_gene: NA
CDR3aa: CASSIMVSGANVLTF

v_gene: TRBV2
d_gene: NA
CDR3aa: CASKASQGEWALHF

v_gene: TRBV6-1
d_gene: NA
CDR3aa: CASSEGGRAVYGYTF

v_gene: TRBV4-1
d_gene: NA
CDR3aa: CASSQGGYYGYTF

v_gene: TRBV30
d_gene: TRBD2
CDR3aa: CAWTTGGSSYEQYF

v_gene: TRBV24-1
d_gene: TRBD1
CDR3aa: CATSPGDRGTDTQYF

v_gene: TRBV4-2
d_gene: NA
CDR3aa: CASSQARLANLDTQYF

v_gene: TRBV18
d_gene: NA
CDR3aa: CASSPGVQGEAFF

v_gene: TRBV30
d_gene: NA
CDR3aa: CAWTRGVGNQPQHF

v_gene: TRBV5-1
d_gene: NA
CDR3aa: CASSQRTSTDTQYF

v_gene: TRBV5-1
d_gene: NA
CDR3aa: CASSLGYEQYF

v_gene: TRBV6-5
d_gene: NA
CDR3aa: CASRRDLIYQQYF

v_gene: TRBV18
d_gene: NA
CDR3aa: CASSPPLVSGSTEAFF

v_gene: TRBV5-1
d_gene: TRBD2
CDR3aa: CASSFQAGLYNEQFF

v_gene: TRBV6-2/TRBV6-3
d_gene: TRBD2
CDR3aa: CASSYRGSNNEQFF

v_gene: TRBV5-1
d_gene: NA
CDR3aa: CASSLGQVDEQYF

v_gene: TRBV3-1/TRBV3-2
d_gene: TRBD2
CDR3aa: CASSPGLAGADTQYF

v_gene: TRBV5-1
d_gene: TRBD2
CDR3aa: CASSQGLEGSYEQYF

v_gene: TRBV6-5
d_gene: NA
CDR3aa: CASKGQGAYEQYF

v_gene: TRBV9
d_gene: NA
CDR3aa: CASSVALGDGNEKLFF

v_gene: TRBV6-5
d_gene: TRBD1
CDR3aa: CATAGTGVLWGYTF

v_gene: TRBV11-2
d_gene: NA
CDR3aa: CASSLVIEGAQYF

v_gene: TRBV4-1
d_gene: NA
CDR3aa: CASSQMSGTQIGETQYF

v_gene: TRBV19
d_gene: NA
CDR3aa: CASSNAQRQGQGQPQHF

v_gene: TRBV4-1
d_gene: TRBD2
CDR3aa: CASSQPSGRFNEQFF

v_gene: TRBV11-3
d_gene: NA
CDR3aa: CASSFGNMGGELFF

v_gene: TRBV30
d_gene: NA
CDR3aa: CASLLADYNEQFF

v_gene: TRBV7-5
d_gene: NA
CDR3aa: CARSSKAVGGVTPNQPQHF

v_gene: TRBV6-5
d_gene: TRBD1
CDR3aa: CASSYHATGGPDTQYF

v_gene: TRBV6-6
d_gene: NA
CDR3aa: CASSPTRQEVLRSPLHF

v_gene: TRBV28
d_gene: NA
CDR3aa: CASRGRRSSNQPQHF

v_gene: TRBV10-2
d_gene: NA
CDR3aa: CASSEVGNTEAFF

v_gene: TRBV14
d_gene: NA
CDR3aa: CASSPLVMRNSPLHF

v_gene: TRBV12-1
d_gene: NA
CDR3aa: CASSYRRTGTQETQYF

v_gene: TRBV5-1
d_gene: TRBD2
CDR3aa: CASSLGSSGRFVTDTQYF

v_gene: TRBV19
d_gene: NA
CDR3aa: CASSMGVQGGLEQYF

v_gene: TRBV10-1
d_gene: NA
CDR3aa: CASSESRGSSYNEQFF

v_gene: TRBV27
d_gene: TRBD2
CDR3aa: CASSFSSSGINEQYF